The clone carrying this T cell receptor beta chain ranks as medium-sized. Antigen: not known. These data are taken from a study of PD-1 blockade in classical Hodgkin lymphoma. CDR3 length: 16 residues. Trimming took off 2 bases at V and 7 bases at J, with 21 bases between the two ends. CDR1 is SGHNT, CDR2 YYREEE, per germline (reference sequence). TCRdb's copy holds only in-frame clones and misses some; the assay was immunoSEQ multiplex PCR. This table has more than 50,000 clones, about 64% appearing once. Study outcomes and limitations: Diversity similar to that of newly diagnosed patients was seen at baseline in complete responders.

Each patient relapsed following autologous stem cell transplantation, and prior brentuximab vedotin exposure differed. This TCR was recovered from a human donor with classical Hodgkin lymphoma. The material sequenced was peripheral blood mononuclear cells (PBMCs), taken before the second cycle of nivolumab. The V gene is TRBV5-4, the J gene TRBJ1-2; maybe TRBD1 (6 bases). The CDR3 DNA follows: TGTGCCAGCAGCTTAGGCCCAGGGGACCTTGTGAGTGGCTACACCTTC. This encodes CASSLGPGDLVSGYTF.